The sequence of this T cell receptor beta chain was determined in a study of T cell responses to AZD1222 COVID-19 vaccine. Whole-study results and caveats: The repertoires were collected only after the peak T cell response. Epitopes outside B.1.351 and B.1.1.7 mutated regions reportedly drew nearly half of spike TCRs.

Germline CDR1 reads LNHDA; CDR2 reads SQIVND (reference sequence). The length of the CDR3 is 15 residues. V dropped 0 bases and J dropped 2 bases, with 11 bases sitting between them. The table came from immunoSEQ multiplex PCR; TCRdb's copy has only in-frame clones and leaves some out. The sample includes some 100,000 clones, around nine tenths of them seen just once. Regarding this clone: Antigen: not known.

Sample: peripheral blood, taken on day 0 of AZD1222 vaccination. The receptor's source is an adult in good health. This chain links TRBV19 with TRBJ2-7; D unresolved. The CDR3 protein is CASSIEHGPPYEQYF. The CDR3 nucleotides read TGTGCCAGTAGTATAGAACACGGTCCCCCCTACGAGCAGTACTTC.